Listed below are T cell receptor beta chains from one sample, sequenced in a study of blood T cell repertoires in COVID-19. Clones were sequenced by immunoSEQ multiplex PCR, and TCRdb holds only the in-frame ones, with some missing. The table includes 300,000 to 400,000 clones, 80% to 90% detected once. The source material was PBMCs or T cells enriched from blood (not recorded which). The receptors originated from a young man who had recovered from COVID-19. Both conserved end residues are part of each CDR3. D genes are given only for firm matches. Clone size is given for some rows only: seen once, a few or many times, or a class if the clone is expanded.

CDR3aa: CASSRDRPQGEQFF
CDR3nt: TGTGCCAGCTCCCGGGACAGGCCGCAAGGGGAGCAGTTCTTC
v_gene: TRBV18
d_gene: TRBD1
abundance: .
j_gene: TRBJ2-1

CDR3aa: CSASHRVQNIQYF
CDR3nt: TGCAGTGCTAGTCACAGGGTCCAAAACATTCAGTACTTC
v_gene: TRBV20-1
d_gene: .
abundance: .
j_gene: TRBJ2-4

CDR3aa: CASSYQQGASTF
CDR3nt: TGCGCCAGCAGCTACCAACAGGGGGCGAGCACCTTC
v_gene: TRBV5-1
d_gene: TRBD1
abundance: .
j_gene: TRBJ1-2

CDR3aa: CASSLGASEAFF
CDR3nt: TGTGCCAGCAGTTTAGGGGCGTCTGAAGCTTTCTTT
v_gene: TRBV12-3/TRBV12-4
d_gene: .
abundance: .
j_gene: TRBJ1-1

CDR3aa: CASLIGQGAREQFF
CDR3nt: TGTGCCAGCCTGATCGGACAGGGGGCGAGAGAGCAGTTCTTC
v_gene: TRBV2
d_gene: TRBD1
abundance: .
j_gene: TRBJ2-1

CDR3aa: CASSEALAGGRETQYF
CDR3nt: TGTGCCAGCAGTGAAGCGCTAGCGGGGGGGCGGGAGACCCAGTACTTC
v_gene: TRBV6-1
d_gene: TRBD2
abundance: .
j_gene: TRBJ2-5

CDR3aa: CASSPIGLAAISGANVLTF
CDR3nt: TGTGCCAGCTCACCTATTGGACTAGCGGCTATCTCTGGGGCCAACGTCCTGACTTTC
v_gene: TRBV18
d_gene: TRBD2
abundance: .
j_gene: TRBJ2-6

CDR3aa: CASSLNTGELFF
CDR3nt: TGTGCCAGCAGTCTGAACACCGGGGAGCTGTTTTTT
v_gene: TRBV12-3/TRBV12-4
d_gene: .
abundance: .
j_gene: TRBJ2-2

CDR3aa: CASSPRQRNTEAFF
CDR3nt: TGTGCCAGCAGCCCAAGACAGAGGAACACTGAAGCTTTCTTT
v_gene: TRBV7-6
d_gene: .
abundance: .
j_gene: TRBJ1-1

CDR3aa: CASSQDSGGHGYTF
CDR3nt: TGTGCCAGCAGCCAAGATAGCGGGGGGCATGGCTACACCTTC
v_gene: TRBV3-1/TRBV3-2
d_gene: .
abundance: .
j_gene: TRBJ1-2

CDR3aa: CASSFEREGELFF
CDR3nt: TGTGCCAGCAGCTTTGAGCGGGAGGGGGAGCTGTTTTTT
v_gene: TRBV7-3
d_gene: TRBD2
abundance: .
j_gene: TRBJ2-2

CDR3aa: CASSLRDDRGRLEDGYTF
CDR3nt: TGTGCCAGCAGCCTACGCGACGACAGGGGGCGCCTCGAGGATGGCTACACCTTC
v_gene: TRBV7-6
d_gene: TRBD1
abundance: once
j_gene: TRBJ1-2

CDR3aa: CASSEYPYTSQPQHF
CDR3nt: TGTGCCAGCAGTGAGTACCCATACACGTCTCAGCCCCAGCATTTT
v_gene: TRBV6-1
d_gene: .
abundance: few
j_gene: TRBJ1-5

CDR3aa: CASTGQTYTEAFF
CDR3nt: TGTGCCAGCACGGGTCAGACTTACACTGAAGCTTTCTTT
v_gene: TRBV28
d_gene: .
abundance: .
j_gene: TRBJ1-1